Described below is a single T cell receptor beta chain sequence and its context. This CDR3 has 14 residues. Deletions cut 2 bases from V and 1 base from J, with 9 bases between. The germline V gene has CDR1 PRHDT and CDR2 FYEKMQ (reference sequence). This entry is derived from a study of blood T cell repertoires in COVID-19. Study at large: COVID-19 samples collected from the United States, Italy and Spain covered acute and convalescent phases.

Method: immunoSEQ multiplex PCR; TCRdb's copy keeps in-frame clones and lacks some. The sample has about 120,000 clones, more than 80% seen once. The source of this sequence is a man between 65 and 80 years old with active or convalescent COVID-19. The genes are TRBV13 and TRBJ2-7; no clear D gene. The sequenced sample consisted of peripheral blood. The CDR3 spells CASSLPGLSYEQYF. In DNA, the CDR3 is TGTGCCAGCAGCTTACCGGGTCTTTCCTACGAGCAGTACTTC.